The present TCR beta chain was sequenced within a study of OX40 agonist ivuxolimab in advanced cancers. Some background on the complete study: The costimulatory receptor OX40 (CD134) was targeted by ivuxolimab, a fully human IgG2 agonistic monoclonal antibody. Partial responses occurred in three dose-escalation patients, of whom one had hepatocellular carcinoma and two had cutaneous melanoma. Among the roughly 50 dose-escalation patients, around 19 had hepatocellular carcinoma, 15 or so melanoma, 9 renal cell carcinoma and 9 head and neck cancer. Intravenous ivuxolimab was administered to patients every 2 weeks at six dose levels: 0.01, 0.1, 0.3, 1.5, 3 and 10 mg/kg. The paper covers the monotherapy dose-escalation part of the phase I ivuxolimab trial, which included N of about 56 patients. Patients were allowed to have had prior anti-PD-1, anti-PD-L1 or anti-CTLA-4 therapy, and 40% to 45% of the dose-escalation patients had previously received checkpoint inhibitors. Peripheral TCRbeta sequencing aimed to test whether ivuxolimab altered TCR sequence diversity and caused clonal T-cell expansion. A male proportion of under 85% and a mean age of around 60 years, ranging from about 23 to 90, were recorded for the dose-escalation cohort. What the work shows at the level of the full study, not this receptor alone: After ivuxolimab, more expanded clones were found on average in CD8+ T cells than in CD4+ T cells. Low levels of normalized T-cell clonal expansion were also seen in some nonresponding patients. In partial responders in the 0.1-3.0 mg/kg groups, normalized peripheral clonal expansion was found to be among the lowest, especially among CD8+ T cells. The antigen specificity of the peripheral T cells that underwent clonal expansion was not determined. At doses of 0.1 to 3.0 mg/kg, clonal expansion of both CD4+ and CD8+ T cells in blood was seen between baseline and week 6.

Patients with autoimmune disease history or receiving systemic immunosuppression were excluded from the trial. In every dose cohort, peripheral blood was drawn for TCR sequencing at baseline, cycle 4 day 1, and cycle 7 day 1. Samples came from an open-label, multicenter, first-in-human phase I dose-escalation trial of ivuxolimab. Adults with locally advanced or metastatic melanoma, renal cell carcinoma, hepatocellular carcinoma or head and neck squamous cell carcinoma were enrolled in the trial. CD4+ and CD8+ T cells were sorted separately from peripheral blood before TCR sequencing. To sequence the TCRbeta CDR3 region, genomic DNA was isolated from the sorted cells. The immunoSEQ Assay was used to sequence the TCRbeta CDR3 regions. Sourced from immuneACCESS, this table was stored by TCRdb with only in-frame sequences that have V and J called. A share of the clones is absent; for the studies checked, an unresolved V gene accounts for under half, and the remainder has no known explanation. This sample comprises 72,000 or so clones, around 90% of them detected only once. About 1.3% of the sample belongs to the ten largest clones.

Relative to germline, V is 7 bases shorter and J is 6 bases shorter, with 16 bases between their ends. In the germline V gene, CDR1 corresponds to WSHSY and CDR2 to SAAADI. Measured from the cysteine to the phenylalanine, the CDR3 is 13 residues long. CDR3 DNA is the only sequence kept; it has 39 bases, read in frame from the first base. This clone was detected only once. The clone's antigen remains unknown. Within one base of it there is no much larger clone, and no base qualities were kept. The source material was CD4+ or CD8+ T cells sorted from blood, sampled in a trial of the OX40 agonist ivuxolimab. The sequence derives from an adult with an advanced solid tumor such as melanoma, head and neck, liver or kidney cancer. The sequence links TRBV10-2 to TRBJ2-7, with a tentative D gene TRBD1 over 6 matching bases. The CDR3 here reads CASKGTRVSEQYF. The base sequence is TGCGCCAGCAAGGGGACACGCGTTTCCGAGCAGTACTTC.